This TCR beta chain is drawn from a study of cytomegalovirus exposure and HLA in healthy donors. For this clone: Its cognate antigen is unknown.

Broader study findings: Accurate predictions that matched the HLA-A and HLA-B alleles of most subjects were reportedly made from TCR beta sequences.

Trimming removed 4 bases from V and 5 bases from J; junction bases left unmatched: 10. The CDR3 loop spans 15 amino acids. CDR1 and CDR2 (germline): GTSNPN, SVGIG (reference sequence). In the PCR, 60 Vbeta and 13 Jbeta primers were used. Produced via immunoSEQ multiplex PCR; TCRdb's table is partial and in-frame only. The repertoire holds some 110,000 clones, with 76% as singletons. V is TRBV30 and J is TRBJ1-1; 10 positions match TRBD1. This receptor was taken from a woman younger than 35 in good health and CMV-seropositive. The sample was PBMCs. CDR3 amino acids: CAWTPGQGFRTEAFF. Here the CDR3 DNA reads TGTGCCTGGACCCCGGGACAGGGGTTTAGGACTGAAGCTTTCTTT.